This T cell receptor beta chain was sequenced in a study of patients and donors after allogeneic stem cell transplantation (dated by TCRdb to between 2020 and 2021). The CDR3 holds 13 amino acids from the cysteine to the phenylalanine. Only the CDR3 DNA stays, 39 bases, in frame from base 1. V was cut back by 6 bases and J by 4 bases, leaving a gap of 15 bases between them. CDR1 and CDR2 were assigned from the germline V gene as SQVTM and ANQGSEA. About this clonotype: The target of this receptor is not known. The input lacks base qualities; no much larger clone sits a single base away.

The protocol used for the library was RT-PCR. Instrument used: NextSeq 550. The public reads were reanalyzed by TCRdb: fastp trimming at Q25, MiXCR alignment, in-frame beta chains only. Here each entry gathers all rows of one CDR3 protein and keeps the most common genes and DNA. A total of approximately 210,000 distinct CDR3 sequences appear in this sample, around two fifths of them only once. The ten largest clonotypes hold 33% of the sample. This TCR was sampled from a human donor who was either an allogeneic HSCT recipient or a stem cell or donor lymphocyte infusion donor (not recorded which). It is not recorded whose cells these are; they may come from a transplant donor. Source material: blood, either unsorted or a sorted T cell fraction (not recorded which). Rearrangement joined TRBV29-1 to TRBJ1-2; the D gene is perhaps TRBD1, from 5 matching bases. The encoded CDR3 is CSVPRGQGYGYTF. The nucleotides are TGCAGCGTCCCCCGCGGGCAGGGCTATGGCTACACCTTC.